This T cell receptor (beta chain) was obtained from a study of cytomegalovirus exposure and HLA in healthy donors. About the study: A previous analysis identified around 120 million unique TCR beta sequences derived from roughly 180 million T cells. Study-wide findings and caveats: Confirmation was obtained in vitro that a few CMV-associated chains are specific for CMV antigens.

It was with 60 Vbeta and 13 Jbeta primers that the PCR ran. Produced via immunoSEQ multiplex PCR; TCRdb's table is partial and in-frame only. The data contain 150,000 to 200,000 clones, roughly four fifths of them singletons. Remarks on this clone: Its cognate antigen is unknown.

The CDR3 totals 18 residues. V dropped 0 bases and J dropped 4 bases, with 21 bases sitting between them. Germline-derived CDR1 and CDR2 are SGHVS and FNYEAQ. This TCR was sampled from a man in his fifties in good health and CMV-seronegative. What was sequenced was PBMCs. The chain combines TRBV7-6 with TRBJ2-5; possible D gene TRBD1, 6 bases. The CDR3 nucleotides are TGTGCCAGCAGCTTAGCGGGGGCAGGGTCGGAACCAGGAGAGACCCAGTACTTC. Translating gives CASSLAGAGSEPGETQYF.